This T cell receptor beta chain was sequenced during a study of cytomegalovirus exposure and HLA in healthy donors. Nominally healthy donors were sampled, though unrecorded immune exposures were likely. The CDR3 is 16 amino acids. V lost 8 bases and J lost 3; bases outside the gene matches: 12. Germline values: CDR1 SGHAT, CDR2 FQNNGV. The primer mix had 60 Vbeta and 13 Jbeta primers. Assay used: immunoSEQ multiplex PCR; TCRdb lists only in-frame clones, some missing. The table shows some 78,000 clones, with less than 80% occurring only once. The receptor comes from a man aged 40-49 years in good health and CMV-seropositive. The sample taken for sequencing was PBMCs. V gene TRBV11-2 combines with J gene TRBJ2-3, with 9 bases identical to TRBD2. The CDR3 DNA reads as TGTGCCAGCCGAGGAATCAGGCTAGCGGGGACAGATACGCAGTATTTT. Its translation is CASRGIRLAGTDTQYF.